This T cell receptor beta chain was recorded in a study of T cells after yellow fever vaccination. Study-wide points: Repertoires obtained by FACS sorting could include abundant clonotypes that entered as contaminants from the bulk population. A small share of clonotypes appeared in both CD4 and CD8 compartments.

Germline V gene lookup returns CDR1 SGHDT and CDR2 YYEEEE. V lost 2 bases to trimming and J lost 6 bases, with 5 bases between them. The CDR3 covers 12 residues. As TCR cDNA was made by 5'RACE template switching, a universal primer site and UMIs were added. TCRdb independently ran MiXCR on the 5' RACE reads; one entry per CDR3 protein. The sample has 200,000 to 300,000 distinct CDR3 sequences, approximately 13% seen once. This clonotype was seen a handful of times. Its antigen is not identified. This TCR came from a man in his thirties or forties who received the YFV17D yellow fever vaccine. Material: CD4+ T cells sorted from PBMCs, obtained 45 days after the yellow fever booster vaccination. This chain joins TRBV5-6 and TRBJ2-2; D is undetermined. In DNA form, the CDR3 reads TGTGCCAGCAGCTTCTTCCCCGGGGAGCTGTTTTTT. This gives the protein CASSFFPGELFF.